This T cell receptor beta chain was profiled in a study of blood T cell repertoires in COVID-19. Across the study: The cDNA or gDNA used as material had been derived from T cells, B-cell-depleted T cells, or PBMCs.

Germline CDR1 LGHNT, CDR2 FRNRAP. CDR3 size: 14 residues. Trimming took off 6 bases at V and 0 bases at J, with 10 bases between the two ends. This clone was observed once. How the authors handled the data: Amplification with reference gene primers provided the estimates of nucleated cell counts. This table comes from immunoSEQ multiplex PCR, and its TCRdb copy is limited to in-frame clones, with some not included. The D gene and trimming were derived from the DNA, and the V and J assignments and clone size from that table. The sample records about 210,000 clones, about 88% being singletons. The clonotype originates from a woman at least 80 years old with acute or convalescent COVID-19. The chain joins TRBV12-5 to TRBJ2-3; possible D gene TRBD2, 6 bases. Sequences were obtained from peripheral blood. The CDR3: CASGAGLSTDTQYF. DNA of the CDR3: TGTGCTAGTGGCGCGGGACTCAGCACAGATACGCAGTATTTT.